This T cell receptor (beta chain) is drawn from a study of blood T cell repertoires in COVID-19. Study in general: Researchers got acute and convalescent COVID-19 samples from the United States, Italy and Spain.

Under the authors' procedure: Scientists estimated how many nucleated cells there were by amplifying reference gene primers. TCRdb's copy holds only in-frame clones and misses some; the assay was immunoSEQ multiplex PCR. V, J and clone size are those of that table, while D and trimming were read from the DNA. The repertoire has roughly 170,000 clones, less than 90% of them found once; the top ten carry 20% to 25%. The CDR3 loop spans 15 amino acids. The ends were cut back, 5 bases at V and 0 bases at J, with 11 bases in the middle. The germline CDR1 and CDR2 sequences are SGHVS and FNYEAQ. Material: peripheral blood. This TCR was recovered from a man in his 70s with active or convalescent COVID-19. The rearrangement joins TRBV7-6 to TRBJ1-5, with D uncertain. CDR3 region: CASSPREYSNQPQHF. The CDR3 bases are TGTGCCAGCAGCCCGCGGGAGTATAGCAATCAGCCCCAGCATTTT.